Listed below are T cell receptor beta chains from one sample, sequenced in a study of post-analysis software for immune sequencing data. TCRdb re-called the PCR reads through MiXCR, storing one row per CDR3 protein. Among 700,000 to 800,000 distinct CDR3 sequences, 25% to 30% were seen once, and the ten largest hold more than 0.55%. Sequencing was carried out using blood. The receptors come from a girl aged 10 to 17 with multiple sclerosis. The CDR3 runs from the conserved cysteine through the conserved F or W. A D gene is named only where the DNA matches it firmly. Clone size appears in some rows only: once, few, many, or a class for an expanded clone.

CDR3 length: 16
V gene: TRBV5-1
J gene: TRBJ2-5
clone size: .
D gene: TRBD2
CDR3 protein: CASSFSLAGNQETQYF
CDR3 DNA: TGCGCCAGCAGCTTCTCCTTAGCGGGCAACCAAGAGACCCAGTACTTC

CDR3 length: 15
V gene: TRBV10-3
J gene: TRBJ1-5
clone size: .
D gene: TRBD1
CDR3 protein: CAISDRDREDQPQHF
CDR3 DNA: TGTGCCATCAGTGACCGGGACAGGGAGGATCAGCCCCAGCATTTT

CDR3 length: 15
V gene: TRBV7-2
J gene: TRBJ1-1
clone size: .
D gene: .
CDR3 protein: CASSLVPSMNTEAFF
CDR3 DNA: TGTGCCAGCAGCTTAGTGCCCAGTATGAACACTGAAGCTTTCTTT

CDR3 length: 15
V gene: TRBV4-3
J gene: TRBJ1-2
clone size: few
D gene: .
CDR3 protein: CASSHLLDGAGGYTF
CDR3 DNA: TGCGCCAGCAGCCACCTACTGGACGGGGCCGGCGGCTACACCTTC

CDR3 length: 18
V gene: TRBV27
J gene: TRBJ2-6
clone size: many
D gene: .
CDR3 protein: CASSPGRGIVRGANVLTF
CDR3 DNA: TGTGCCAGCAGTCCCGGCCGGGGGATAGTGCGGGGGGCCAACGTCCTGACTTTC

CDR3 length: 15
V gene: TRBV9
J gene: TRBJ1-5
clone size: .
D gene: .
CDR3 protein: CASSVEGYVNQPQHF
CDR3 DNA: TGTGCCAGCAGCGTAGAGGGGTACGTCAATCAGCCCCAGCATTTT

CDR3 length: 15
V gene: TRBV13
J gene: TRBJ2-1
clone size: few
D gene: TRBD2
CDR3 protein: CASTSTSTSGRRQFF
CDR3 DNA: TGTGCCAGCACCTCAACCTCGACTAGCGGGAGACGGCAGTTCTTC

CDR3 length: 14
V gene: TRBV7-2
J gene: TRBJ2-1
clone size: .
D gene: TRBD2
CDR3 protein: CATKLAGEYNEQFF
CDR3 DNA: TGTGCCACTAAACTAGCGGGGGAATACAATGAGCAGTTCTTC

CDR3 length: 17
V gene: TRBV10-3
J gene: TRBJ2-3
clone size: few
D gene: .
CDR3 protein: CAISESNLGGSTDTQYF
CDR3 DNA: TGTGCCATCAGTGAGTCGAATCTTGGCGGGAGCACAGATACGCAGTATTTT

CDR3 length: 17
V gene: TRBV6-6
J gene: TRBJ2-5
clone size: few
D gene: .
CDR3 protein: CASSYSYQPGPQETQYF
CDR3 DNA: TGTGCCAGCAGTTACTCGTACCAACCGGGTCCCCAAGAGACCCAGTACTTC

CDR3 length: 14
V gene: TRBV9
J gene: TRBJ1-4
clone size: .
D gene: TRBD1
CDR3 protein: CASARGALGEKLFF
CDR3 DNA: TGTGCCAGTGCCAGGGGGGCGCTAGGAGAAAAACTGTTTTTT

CDR3 length: 11
V gene: TRBV6-5
J gene: TRBJ2-5
clone size: .
D gene: .
CDR3 protein: CASSSWGDQYF
CDR3 DNA: TGTGCCAGCAGTTCTTGGGGGGACCAGTACTTC

CDR3 length: 10
V gene: TRBV2
J gene: TRBJ2-5
clone size: .
D gene: .
CDR3 protein: CASNQKTQYF
CDR3 DNA: TGTGCCAGCAACCAGAAGACCCAGTACTTC

CDR3 length: 14
V gene: TRBV4-1
J gene: TRBJ2-7
clone size: .
D gene: .
CDR3 protein: CASSQGDSRSEQYF
CDR3 DNA: TGCGCCAGCAGCCAAGGGGACTCCCGCTCGGAGCAGTACTTC

CDR3 length: 12
V gene: TRBV7-2
J gene: TRBJ2-1
clone size: few
D gene: TRBD1
CDR3 protein: CASSLERRGRFF
CDR3 DNA: TGTGCCAGCAGCTTAGAACGCAGGGGGCGGTTCTTC

CDR3 length: 13
V gene: TRBV5-1
J gene: TRBJ2-7
clone size: .
D gene: .
CDR3 protein: CASSSAGTSEQYF
CDR3 DNA: TGCGCCAGCAGCAGCGCCGGGACTTCCGAGCAGTACTTC

CDR3 length: 12
V gene: TRBV7-9
J gene: TRBJ2-3
clone size: .
D gene: TRBD1
CDR3 protein: CASSIDRGTQYF
CDR3 DNA: TGTGCCAGCAGTATCGACAGGGGTACGCAGTATTTT

CDR3 length: 16
V gene: TRBV5-1
J gene: TRBJ2-7
clone size: .
D gene: .
CDR3 protein: CASSLALPNRAYEQYF
CDR3 DNA: TGCGCCAGCAGCTTGGCCCTCCCAAACAGGGCCTACGAGCAGTACTTC

CDR3 length: 16
V gene: TRBV7-2
J gene: TRBJ2-3
clone size: few
D gene: .
CDR3 protein: CASSPRTPGGTDTQYF
CDR3 DNA: TGTGCCAGCAGCCCTAGGACCCCAGGGGGCACAGATACGCAGTATTTT

CDR3 length: 13
V gene: TRBV20-1
J gene: TRBJ1-1
clone size: once
D gene: .
CDR3 protein: CSASGGRNTEAFF
CDR3 DNA: TGCAGTGCTAGTGGGGGTAGGAACACTGAAGCTTTCTTT

CDR3 length: 16
V gene: TRBV18
J gene: TRBJ2-5
clone size: few
D gene: TRBD2
CDR3 protein: CASSPLAGVSQETQYF
CDR3 DNA: TGTGCCAGCTCACCATTAGCGGGAGTAAGCCAAGAGACCCAGTACTTC

CDR3 length: 12
V gene: TRBV5-1
J gene: TRBJ1-2
clone size: .
D gene: .
CDR3 protein: CASSESTYGYTF
CDR3 DNA: TGCGCCAGCAGCGAGAGCACGTATGGCTACACCTTC

CDR3 length: 14
V gene: TRBV6-6
J gene: TRBJ2-1
clone size: .
D gene: TRBD1
CDR3 protein: CASRTTGDHSEQFF
CDR3 DNA: TGTGCCAGCAGGACGACAGGGGACCACAGTGAGCAGTTCTTC